This TCR beta chain was observed in a study of neoadjuvant nivolumab and ipilimumab in lung cancer. Whole-study findings and limits: From pretherapy to surgery, tumor richness and clonality rose with dual therapy.

The CDR3 is 13 residues long. Germline CDR1 is SEHNR and CDR2 is FQNEAQ (reference sequence). V was clipped by 6 bases and J by 3 bases, with 10 bases between them. Profiling relied on immunoSEQ multiplex PCR, and the TCRdb table lists in-frame clones only, not all of them. Altogether more than 10,000 clones are present, approximately 71% being singletons, with the ten largest covering almost 25%. With respect to this clone: Its target is unknown.

This TCR came from an adult with non-small cell lung cancer. The specimen was peripheral blood, collected after neoadjuvant nivolumab, alone or with ipilimumab, at or shortly before surgery. The V and J genes are TRBV7-9 and TRBJ2-3, with D uncertain. The CDR3 DNA sequence: TGTGCCAGCAGGCCTCTCGGGACAGATACGCAGTATTTT. Encoded protein: CASRPLGTDTQYF.